The 8 T cell receptor beta chains presented below share a single source sample, sequenced in a study of shared clonotypes between healthy human individuals. Sequencing was performed with immunoSEQ multiplex PCR; in TCRdb, only in-frame clones are kept and a portion is missing. Of 550,000 to 750,000 clones in the sample, 92% were seen once. Positively selected for CCR7, the CD45RO-negative cells used as naive CD8 cells excluded terminally differentiated effector memory CD45RA+ cells. The sample was naive CD8+ T cells sorted from blood. Receptors originate from a young man in good health.

The genes are TRBV7-9 and TRBJ2-2; D may be TRBD1 (5 bases). Per germline, CDR1 SEHNR and CDR2 FQNEAQ (reference sequence). Trimming cost V 8 bases and J 1 base, with 14 bases left between them. The CDR3 is made up of 15 amino acids. CDR3 bases: TGTGCCAGCCCTCACCGGACACTGAACACCGGGGAGCTGTTTTTT. Its translation: CASPHRTLNTGELFF. The variable domain in full, completed from reference TRBV7-9 and TRBJ2-2, reads DTGVSQNPRHKITKRGQNVTFRCDPISEHNRLYWYRQTLGQGPEFLTYFQNEAQLEKSRLLSDRFSAERPKGSFSTLEIQRTEQGDSAMYLCASPHRTLNTGELFFGEGSRLTVL.

This clone was seen only once. The rearrangement uses TRBV28 and TRBJ2-7; D is uncertain. The CDR3 extends over 11 amino acids. Germline CDR1 reads MDHEN; CDR2 reads SYDVKM. V dropped 3 bases and J dropped 5 bases, with 5 bases sitting between them. The CDR3 DNA sequence: TGTGCCAGCAGTTTGGCTAACGAGCAGTACTTC. Translated, it gives CASSLANEQYF.

J is TRBJ1-5 and V is TRBV10-3, with D uncertain. Trimming stripped 3 bases from V and 7 bases from J, with 10 bases between. Germline CDR1 is ENHRY and CDR2 is SYGVKD. This CDR3 is 13 amino acids long. The CDR3 sequence: CAISDGVTQPQHF. In nucleotides, the CDR3 is TGTGCCATCAGTGATGGGGTTACACAGCCCCAGCATTTT.

This chain links TRBV4-1 with TRBJ2-7, with TRBD1 matching over 10 bases. The V gene's germline CDR1 is MGHRA and CDR2 YSYEKL. Trimming took 3 bases from V and 2 from J; bases not matched to a gene: 7. The CDR3 is made up of 16 amino acids. CDR3 sequence reads: CASSHAPGTGAYEQYF. The CDR3 nucleotides read TGCGCCAGCAGCCATGCCCCCGGGACAGGGGCCTACGAGCAGTACTTC.

J is TRBJ2-7 and V is TRBV27, with D possibly being TRBD1 (6 bases). Trimming removed 3 bases from V and 5 bases from J, with 11 bases in between. Germline V gene data show CDR1 as MNHEY and CDR2 as SMNVEV (reference sequence). The CDR3 is 13 amino acids. CDR3 region: CASSFLDSDEQYF. The CDR3 DNA follows: TGTGCCAGCAGTTTTTTGGACAGCGACGAGCAGTACTTC.

The chain joins TRBV15 to TRBJ2-1; 9 nucleotides agree with TRBD2. Germline CDR1 reads LNHNV; CDR2 reads YYDKDF (reference sequence). V lost 1 base, J lost 5 bases, and 3 bases stayed unmatched. This CDR3 has 15 amino acids. CDR3 sequence (DNA): TGTGCCACCAGCAGAGTACTAGCGGGCAACAATGAGCAGTTCTTC. It specifies CATSRVLAGNNEQFF.

The V gene is TRBV9, the J gene TRBJ1-1; D uncertain. V shed 2 bases and J shed 5 bases, with 10 bases lying between them. This CDR3 is built from 13 residues. The V gene's germline CDR1 is SGDLS and CDR2 YYNGEE. The CDR3 loop is CASSVRGNTEAFF. CDR3 coding DNA: TGTGCCAGCAGCGTTCGAGGGAATACTGAAGCTTTCTTT.

The V call is TRBV5-4, the J call TRBJ2-7, with TRBD1 as a possible D gene (6 bases). The V gene's germline CDR1 is SGHNT and CDR2 YYREEE (reference sequence). This CDR3 region has 15 residues. The V gene lost 3 bases and the J gene lost 1 base, with 14 bases spanning the gap. CDR3 sequence: CASSSPTGKSYEQYF. The DNA of the CDR3 is TGTGCCAGCAGCTCGCCCACAGGGAAGTCCTACGAGCAGTACTTC. Variable domain in full (rest from reference TRBV5-4 and TRBJ2-7): ETGVTQSPTHLIKTRGQQVTLRCSSQSGHNTVSWYQQALGQGPQFIFQYYREEENGRGNFPPRFSGLQFPNYSSELNVNALELDDSALYLCASSSPTGKSYEQYFGPGTRLTVT.